These 11 T cell receptor beta chains were all obtained from the same sample, sequenced in a study of blood T cell repertoires in COVID-19 (dated by TCRdb to between 2020 and 2021). Receptors were amplified or captured by the immunoSEQ multiplex PCR assay. This is the immuneACCESS table as TCRdb keeps it, with only in-frame sequences that have V and J called. A part of the clones is gone; compared with another copy, unresolved V genes explain less than half, and the rest is unexplained. This sample has 95,000 to 150,000 clones in its table, and more than 85% of those were observed once. Together, the top ten hold roughly 2.1% of the sample. The material sequenced was peripheral blood. The receptor set was obtained from a man aged 45 to 65 with COVID-19, enrolled during active disease.

The J gene is TRBJ1-5, the V gene TRBV9; 11 bases map to TRBD1. The trim removed 4 bases at V and 6 bases at J, leaving 9 bases unmatched. The germline gives CDR1 SGDLS, CDR2 YYNGEE. This CDR3 is built from 16 residues. The CDR3: CASSKKGQGAGQPQHF. Here the CDR3 DNA reads TGTGCCAGCAGCAAAAAAGGACAGGGGGCAGGTCAGCCCCAGCATTTT.

This rearrangement joins TRBV7-8 to TRBJ2-5, with D unresolved. This CDR3 region has 12 residues. Germline CDR1 and CDR2: SGHVS and FQNEAQ. With 3 bases removed from V and 5 bases from J, the gap between germline ends came to 7 bases. CDR3 sequence: CASSFFTETQYF. As DNA, the CDR3 is TGTGCCAGCAGCTTTTTTACTGAGACCCAGTACTTC.

V gene TRBV18 combines with J gene TRBJ2-7; possibly TRBD2 for D (6 bases). The CDR3 contains 12 residues. V was trimmed by 6 bases and J by 4 bases, leaving 10 bases between them. Germline lookup yields CDR1 KGHSH and CDR2 LQKENI. The CDR3 is CASSSGTYEQYV. Here the CDR3 DNA reads TGTGCCAGCTCTTCCGGGACTTACGAGCAGTACGTC.

The V gene is TRBV7-3, the J gene TRBJ2-7; a possible D gene is TRBD2 (6 bases). The V end lost 3 bases, the J end lost 5 bases, and 8 bases lay between the germline ends. The germline V gene has CDR1 SGHTA and CDR2 FQGTGA. This CDR3 is built from 12 residues. The CDR3 DNA sequence: TGTGCCAGCAGCTTCTGGGGGGACGAGCAGTACGTC. Encoded protein: CASSFWGDEQYV.

The V and J genes are TRBV18 and TRBJ2-3; 9 nucleotides align to TRBD1. Germline assignment: CDR1 KGHSH and CDR2 LQKENI. The V gene end was trimmed by 2 bases and the J gene end by 0 bases; junction bases not matched to a gene: 9. The CDR3 is 18 residues long. CDR3 loop: CASSPRGQGLTSTDTQYF. The CDR3 DNA reads TGTGCCAGCTCACCAAGGGGACAGGGATTGACTAGCACAGATACGCAGTATTTT.

The chain links TRBV7-3 to TRBJ2-3; 8 nucleotides match TRBD1. CDR3 length equals 16 residues. The V and J ends lost 4 bases and 3 bases, in that order; junction bases with no gene match: 9. The germline CDR1 and CDR2 sequences are SGHTA and FQGTGA. The CDR3 sequence is CASSSGLDRATDTQYF. CDR3 sequence (DNA): TGTGCCAGCAGCTCGGGTCTGGACAGGGCGACAGATACGCAGTATTTT.

V is TRBV3-1 (or the pseudogene TRBV3-2) and J is TRBJ2-1, with D perhaps matching TRBD1 (5 bases). Per the germline V gene, CDR1 is LGHDT and CDR2 is YNNKEL (reference sequence). The length of the CDR3 is 14 residues. V was shortened by 4 bases and J by 4 bases, with 11 bases between the two germline ends. In nucleotides, the CDR3 is TGTGCCAGCAGCCGCAGGGCGCAGTACAATGAGCAGTTCTTC. Translated: CASSRRAQYNEQFF.

The chain carries TRBV9 and TRBJ2-6; D might be TRBD1 (5 bases). Per germline, CDR1 SGDLS and CDR2 YYNGEE. There are 14 residues in the CDR3. Deletions cut 5 bases from V and 1 base from J, with 7 bases between. DNA for the CDR3: TGTGCCAGCAGGACAGAGTCTGGGGCCAACGTCCTGACTTTC. This encodes CASRTESGANVLTF.

V gene TRBV27 combines with J gene TRBJ1-3; the D is unclear. V was pared by 5 bases and J by 0 bases, with 14 bases between. Germline V gene data show CDR1 as MNHEY and CDR2 as SMNVEV (reference sequence). CDR3 length equals 16 residues. For the CDR3, the DNA is TGTGCCAGCAGTCCGAATCCCCTGAGCTCTGGAAACACCATATATTTT. Translating gives CASSPNPLSSGNTIYF.

This rearrangement joins TRBV10-3 to TRBJ2-3, with 7 bases lining up with TRBD2. Trimming took 3 bases from V and 10 from J; bases not matched to a gene: 7. The CDR3 consists of 13 residues. Looked up from germline, CDR1 is ENHRY and CDR2 is SYGVKD. The CDR3 DNA reads as TGTGCCATCAGTGACGCGGGGGTAGCGTCGCAGTATTTT. Encoded protein: CAISDAGVASQYF.

The chain employs TRBV15 and TRBJ2-1; 12 nucleotides agree with TRBD2. The V and J ends lost 1 base and 14 bases, in that order; junction bases with no gene match: 6. Per the germline V gene, CDR1 is LNHNV and CDR2 is YYDKDF (reference sequence). The CDR3 has 14 amino acids. The CDR3 sequence is CATSRGLAGDGKFF. The DNA of the CDR3 is TGTGCCACCAGCAGAGGACTAGCGGGAGACGGGAAGTTCTTC.